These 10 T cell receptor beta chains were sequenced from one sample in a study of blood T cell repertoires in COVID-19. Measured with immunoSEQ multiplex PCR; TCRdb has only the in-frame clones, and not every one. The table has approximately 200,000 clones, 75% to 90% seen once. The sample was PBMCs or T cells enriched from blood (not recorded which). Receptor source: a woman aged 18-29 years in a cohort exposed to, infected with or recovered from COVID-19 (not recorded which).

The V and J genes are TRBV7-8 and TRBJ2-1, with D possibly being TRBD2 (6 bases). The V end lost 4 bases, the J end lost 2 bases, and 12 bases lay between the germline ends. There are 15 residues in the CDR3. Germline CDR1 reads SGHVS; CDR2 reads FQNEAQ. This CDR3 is CASSSSGDPYNEQFF. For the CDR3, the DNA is TGTGCCAGCAGCTCCTCGGGGGACCCCTACAATGAGCAGTTCTTC.

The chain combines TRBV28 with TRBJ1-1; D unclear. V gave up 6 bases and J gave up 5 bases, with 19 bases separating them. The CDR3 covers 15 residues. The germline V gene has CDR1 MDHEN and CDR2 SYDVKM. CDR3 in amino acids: CASRRELIGRTEAFF. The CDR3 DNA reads TGTGCCAGCAGACGGGAATTGATAGGGAGAACTGAAGCTTTCTTT.

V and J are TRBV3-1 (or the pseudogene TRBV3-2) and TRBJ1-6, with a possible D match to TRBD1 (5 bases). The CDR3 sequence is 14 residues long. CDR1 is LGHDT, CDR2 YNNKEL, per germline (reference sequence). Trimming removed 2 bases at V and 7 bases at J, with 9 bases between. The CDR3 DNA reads TGTGCCAGCAGCCAAAATAGGGGAAATTCACCCCTCCACTTT. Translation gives CASSQNRGNSPLHF.

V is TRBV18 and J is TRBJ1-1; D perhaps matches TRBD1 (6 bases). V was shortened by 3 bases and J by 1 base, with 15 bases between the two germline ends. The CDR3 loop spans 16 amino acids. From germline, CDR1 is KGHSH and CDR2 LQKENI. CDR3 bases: TGTGCCAGCTCACCGCTGAGCCCGACAGGGAACACTGAAGCTTTCTTT. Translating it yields CASSPLSPTGNTEAFF. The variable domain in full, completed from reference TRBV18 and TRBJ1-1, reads NAGVMQNPRHLVRRRGQEARLRCSPMKGHSHVYWYRQLPEEGLKFMVYLQKENIIDESGMPKERFSAEFPKEGPSILRIQQVVRGDSAAYFCASSPLSPTGNTEAFFGQGTRLTVV.

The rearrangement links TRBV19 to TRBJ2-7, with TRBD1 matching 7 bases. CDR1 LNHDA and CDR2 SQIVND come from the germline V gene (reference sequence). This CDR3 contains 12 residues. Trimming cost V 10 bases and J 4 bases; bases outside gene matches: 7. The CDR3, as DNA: TGTGCCACCACGACAGGGTCGTACGAGCAGTACTTC. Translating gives CATTTGSYEQYF.

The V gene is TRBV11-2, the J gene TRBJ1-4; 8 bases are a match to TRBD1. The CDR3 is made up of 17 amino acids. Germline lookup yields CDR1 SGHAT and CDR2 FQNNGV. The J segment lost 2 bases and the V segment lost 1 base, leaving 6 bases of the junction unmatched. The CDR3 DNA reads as TGTGCCAGCAGCTTAGGGACAGGGAGTGCGACTAATGAAAAACTGTTTTTT. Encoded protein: CASSLGTGSATNEKLFF.

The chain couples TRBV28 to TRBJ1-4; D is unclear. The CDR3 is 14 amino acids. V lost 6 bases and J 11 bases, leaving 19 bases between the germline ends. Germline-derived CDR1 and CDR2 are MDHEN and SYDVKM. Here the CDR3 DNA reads TGTGCCAGCAGACGAAGGGAGCTGGCTGGCAAACTGTTTTTT. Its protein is CASRRRELAGKLFF.

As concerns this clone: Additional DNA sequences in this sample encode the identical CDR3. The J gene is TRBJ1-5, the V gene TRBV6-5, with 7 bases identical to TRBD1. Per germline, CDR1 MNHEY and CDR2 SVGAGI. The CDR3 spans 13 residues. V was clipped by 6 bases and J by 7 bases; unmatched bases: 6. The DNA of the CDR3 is TGTGCCAGCAGCCCACAGGGGAGACAGCCCCAGCATTTT. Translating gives CASSPQGRQPQHF.

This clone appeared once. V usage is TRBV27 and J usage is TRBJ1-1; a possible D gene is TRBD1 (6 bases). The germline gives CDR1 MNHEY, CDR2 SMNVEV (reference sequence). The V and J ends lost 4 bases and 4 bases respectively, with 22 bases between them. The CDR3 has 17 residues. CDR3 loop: CASSSLLSRGWVTEAFF. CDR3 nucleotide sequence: TGTGCCAGCAGTTCCCTGCTTTCCAGGGGCTGGGTCACTGAAGCTTTCTTT.

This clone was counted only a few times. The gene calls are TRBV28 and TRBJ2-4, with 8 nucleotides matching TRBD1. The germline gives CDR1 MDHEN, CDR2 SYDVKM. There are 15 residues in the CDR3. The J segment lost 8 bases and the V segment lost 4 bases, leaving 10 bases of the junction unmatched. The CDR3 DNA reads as TGTGCCAGCAGTTCAAACAGGGGGATCTGGTACATTCAGTACTTC. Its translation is CASSSNRGIWYIQYF. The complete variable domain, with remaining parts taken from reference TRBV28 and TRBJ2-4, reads DVKVTQSSRYLVKRTGEKVFLECVQDMDHENMFWYRQDPGLGLRLIYFSYDVKMKEKGDIPEGYSVSREKKERFSLILESASTNQTSMYLCASSSNRGIWYIQYFGAGTRLSVL.